This T cell receptor (beta chain) comes out of a study of beta chain features in type 1 diabetes. Findings and caveats of the study: Type 1 diabetes patients had moderately but significantly shorter TCRB CDR3s in all four CD4+ subsets. Insertion counts at VDJ junctions were lower in type 1 diabetes patients, who also showed more deletions there.

A single heparinised draw of roughly 110 mL on average was taken per donor. This CDR3 has 14 amino acids. The ends were cut back, 5 bases at V and 4 bases at J, with 12 bases in the middle. The germline CDR1 and CDR2 sequences are MNHNS and SASEGT. Expressed TCRB transcripts were sequenced, since all the RNA that had been isolated was reverse transcribed. Here immunoSEQ multiplex PCR was the method, and the copy in TCRdb shows in-frame clones only, minus some. This sample has approximately 260,000 clones, with approximately 24% found just once. A note on this clone: Antigen unknown.

V is TRBV6-1 and J is TRBJ1-5, with a possible D match to TRBD1 (6 bases). The sample comprised naive CD4+ T cells from blood. The clonotype originates from a woman in her twenties or thirties with type 1 diabetes. The DNA of the CDR3 is TGTGCCAGCAGTTCCACAGGGATGAATCAGCCCCAGCATTTT. This sequence encodes CASSSTGMNQPQHF.